The 5 T cell receptor beta chains below were found in one sample sequenced in a study of identical twins. TCRdb recomputed calls from the 5' RACE reads with MiXCR, one row per CDR3 protein. The table records some 600,000 distinct CDR3 sequences, 7.1% of them present only once. These same records also appear under a second study, on yellow fever vaccine responses in identical twins.

What was sequenced was PBMCs. These receptors all come from a woman between 18 and 29 years old in good health.

This clonotype was counted a few times. At one end, the junction sequence differs from germline, possibly due to a read error. The V gene is TRBV15, the J gene TRBJ2-1; 8 bases line up with TRBD2. This CDR3 region has 14 residues. Germline CDR1 LNHNV, CDR2 YYDKDF (reference sequence). DNA of the CDR3: TGTGCCACCGGCAGGGTAGCGGGGAACAATGAGCAGTTCTTC. Amino acid sequence: CATGRVAGNNEQFF.

This clonotype was observed a handful of times. The genes are TRBV3-1 and TRBJ2-1; 8 bases map to TRBD2. With V trimmed by 0 bases and J by 0 bases, 4 bases remained unmatched. This CDR3 has 17 amino acids. Germline V gene lookup returns CDR1 LGHDT and CDR2 YNNKEL (reference sequence). The CDR3 DNA sequence: TGTGCCAGCAGCCAAGAAGGGACTAGGCGCTCCTACAATGAGCAGTTCTTC. Translating gives CASSQEGTRRSYNEQFF.

The chain links TRBV20-1 to TRBJ2-1; D is unresolved. Germline CDR1 and CDR2: DFQATT and SNEGSKA (reference sequence). The CDR3 is 12 residues long. Between the trimmed V and J ends, which lost 3 bases and 4 bases, there was a span of 7 bases. The CDR3 protein is CSASMDYNEQFF. The CDR3, as DNA: TGCAGTGCTAGTATGGATTACAATGAGCAGTTCTTC.

This clonotype has only a few counts. This sequence joins TRBV12-3 or TRBV12-4 and TRBJ2-1, with TRBD2 matching over 8 bases. J lost 7 bases, V lost 6 bases, and 11 bases had no gene match. This CDR3 region has 15 residues. The CDR3 nucleotides are TGTGCCAGCAGCCCTCTCGGGGGGGCGTGGAATGAGCAGTTCTTC. Its protein product is CASSPLGGAWNEQFF.

This clonotype was recorded many times. V gene TRBV18 combines with J gene TRBJ2-7; TRBD2 matches 7 bases. Germline CDR1 is KGHSH and CDR2 is LQKENI. This CDR3 has 15 residues. The trim removed 5 bases at V and 5 bases at J, leaving 12 bases unmatched. In nucleotides, the CDR3 is TGTGCCAGCTCAGGGGGGGTACAGGTTATCAACGAGCAGTACGTC. It specifies CASSGGVQVINEQYV.